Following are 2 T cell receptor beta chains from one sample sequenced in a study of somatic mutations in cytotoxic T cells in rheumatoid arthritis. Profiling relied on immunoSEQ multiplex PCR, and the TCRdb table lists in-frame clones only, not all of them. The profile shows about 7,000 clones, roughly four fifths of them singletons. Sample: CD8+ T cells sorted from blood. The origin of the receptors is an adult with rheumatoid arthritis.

The CDR3 DNA reads as TGTGCCAGCAGCTTAATCGGTTACGAGCAGTACTTC. It specifies CASSLIGYEQYF. This chain connects TRBV7-9 to TRBJ2-7; D remains unclear. Per the germline V gene, CDR1 is SEHNR and CDR2 is FQNEAQ (reference sequence). This CDR3 spans 12 amino acids. Trimming took 2 bases from V and 4 from J, leaving 6 bases between them.

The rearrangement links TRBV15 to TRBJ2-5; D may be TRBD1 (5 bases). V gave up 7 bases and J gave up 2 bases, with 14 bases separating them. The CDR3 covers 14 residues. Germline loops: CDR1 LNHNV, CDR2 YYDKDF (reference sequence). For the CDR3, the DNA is TGTGCCACCATTCGGCCAGGGCTTCAAGAGACCCAGTACTTC. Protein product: CATIRPGLQETQYF.